This T cell receptor beta chain emerged from a study of patients and donors after allogeneic stem cell transplantation. This clonotype is deemed medium-sized. TCRdb ran MiXCR on the RT-PCR reads and lists one entry per CDR3 protein. The table lists 650 to 750 distinct CDR3 sequences, 0.8% of them singletons. V gave up 10 bases and J gave up 8 bases, with 11 bases separating them. The CDR3 covers 10 residues. CDR1 is LNHDA, CDR2 SQIVND, per germline (reference sequence). The chain combines TRBV19 with TRBJ1-2; a possible D gene is TRBD1 (5 bases). Sequencing used blood, either unsorted or a sorted T cell fraction (not recorded which). The receptor was isolated from a human donor who was either an allogeneic HSCT recipient or a stem cell or donor lymphocyte infusion donor (not recorded which). It is not recorded whose cells these are; they may come from a transplant donor. CDR3 residues: CATRESGYTF. The CDR3 DNA follows: TGTGCCACCAGGGAAAGCGGCTACACCTTC.